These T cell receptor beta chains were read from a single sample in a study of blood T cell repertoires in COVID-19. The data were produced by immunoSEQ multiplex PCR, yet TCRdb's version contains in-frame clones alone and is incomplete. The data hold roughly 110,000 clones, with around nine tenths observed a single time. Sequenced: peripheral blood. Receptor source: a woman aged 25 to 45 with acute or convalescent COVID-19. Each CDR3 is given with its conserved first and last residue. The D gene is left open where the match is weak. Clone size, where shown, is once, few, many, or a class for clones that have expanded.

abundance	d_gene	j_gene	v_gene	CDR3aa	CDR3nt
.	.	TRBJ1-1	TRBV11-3	CASSEQAQLNTEAFF	TGTGCCAGCAGCGAACAGGCCCAACTGAACACTGAAGCTTTCTTT
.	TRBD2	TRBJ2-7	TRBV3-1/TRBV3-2	CASSQEGGSYEQYF	TGTGCCAGCAGCCAAGAGGGGGGGAGTTACGAGCAGTACTTC
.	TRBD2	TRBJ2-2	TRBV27	CASSLSGRGYTGELFF	TGTGCCAGCAGTTTAAGCGGGAGGGGATACACCGGGGAGCTGTTTTTT
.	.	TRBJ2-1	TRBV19	CASSARTGDNEQFF	TGTGCCAGTAGTGCGCGGACGGGAGACAATGAGCAGTTCTTC
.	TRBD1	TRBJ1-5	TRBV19	CASIDGQGYNQPQHF	TGTGCCAGTATCGATGGACAGGGATACAATCAGCCCCAGCATTTT
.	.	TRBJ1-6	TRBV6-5	CASGRESSSPLHF	TGTGCCAGCGGGCGGGAAAGTAGTTCACCCCTCCACTTT
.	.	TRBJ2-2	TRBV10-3	CAISESGPGELFF	TGTGCCATCAGTGAGTCGGGCCCCGGGGAGCTGTTTTTT
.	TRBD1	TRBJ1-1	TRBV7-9	CASSLDGTGVTEAFF	TGTGCCAGCAGCTTAGACGGGACAGGGGTTACTGAAGCTTTCTTT
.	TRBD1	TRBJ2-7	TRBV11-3	CASSLGRDREQYF	TGTGCCAGCAGCTTAGGCAGGGACAGAGAGCAGTACTTC
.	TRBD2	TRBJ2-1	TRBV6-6	CASSYSGLAEQFF	TGTGCCAGCAGTTACTCGGGACTAGCAGAGCAGTTCTTC
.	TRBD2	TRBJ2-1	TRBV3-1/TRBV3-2	CASSQGLADNEQFF	TGTGCCAGCAGCCAAGGACTAGCGGACAATGAGCAGTTCTTC
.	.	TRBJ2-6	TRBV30	CACPKSGTVGTSGANVLTF	TGTGCCTGCCCAAAGTCGGGAACAGTGGGAACCTCTGGGGCCAACGTCCTGACTTTC
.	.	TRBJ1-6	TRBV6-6	CATCVEQAYSPLHF	TGTGCCACCTGCGTCGAACAGGCTTATTCACCCCTCCACTTT
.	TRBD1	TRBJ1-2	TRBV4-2	CASSQPGRGQGILTNF	TGTGCCAGCAGCCAGCCGGGAAGGGGACAGGGAATCTTAACCAACTTC
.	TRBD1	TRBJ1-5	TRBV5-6	CASSLGTGVHQPQHF	TGTGCCAGCAGCTTGGGGACAGGGGTGCATCAGCCCCAGCATTTT
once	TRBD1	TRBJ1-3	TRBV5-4	CASSPGGYSGNTIYF	TGTGCCAGCAGTCCAGGGGGCTACTCTGGAAACACCATATATTTT
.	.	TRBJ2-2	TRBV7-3	CASSSTRQNTGELFF	TGTGCCAGCAGCTCCACACGACAGAACACCGGGGAGCTGTTTTTT
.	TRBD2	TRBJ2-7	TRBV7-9	CASSSSGGVNEQYF	TGTGCCAGCAGCTCGAGCGGGGGTGTTAACGAGCAGTACTTC
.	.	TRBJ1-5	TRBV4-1	CASSQDEINQPQHF	TGCGCCAGCAGCCAAGATGAGATAAATCAGCCCCAGCATTTT
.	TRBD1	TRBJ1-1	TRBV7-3	CASSPNKGGSNTEAFF	TGTGCCAGCAGTCCAAATAAAGGGGGCTCGAACACTGAAGCTTTCTTT
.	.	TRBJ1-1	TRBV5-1	CASSFDDRLNTEAFF	TGCGCCAGCAGCTTCGACGACAGACTGAACACTGAAGCTTTCTTT
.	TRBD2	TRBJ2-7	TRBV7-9	CASSVAGGYEQYF	TGTGCCAGCAGCGTAGCGGGGGGCTACGAGCAGTACTTC
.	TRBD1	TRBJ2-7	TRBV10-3	CAISGMGTGTTYEQYF	TGTGCCATCAGTGGCATGGGGACAGGGACAACCTACGAGCAGTACTTC
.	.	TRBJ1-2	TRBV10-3	CAISESTVSNYGYTF	TGTGCCATCAGTGAGTCGACAGTTTCTAACTATGGCTACACCTTC
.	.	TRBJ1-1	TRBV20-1	CSAQRETEAFF	TGCAGTGCCCAAAGGGAGACTGAAGCTTTCTTT
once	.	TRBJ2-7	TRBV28	CASRTASEQYF	TGTGCCAGCAGGACAGCCTCCGAGCAGTACTTC
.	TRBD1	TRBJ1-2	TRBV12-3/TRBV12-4	CASSLVRQGSSTF	TGTGCCAGCAGTTTAGTCCGACAGGGTTCAAGCACCTTC
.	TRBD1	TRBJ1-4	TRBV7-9	CASSRTGGSVGKLFF	TGTGCCAGCAGCCGAACAGGGGGCTCGGTAGGAAAACTGTTTTTT
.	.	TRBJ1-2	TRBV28	CASTNLLGAHGYTF	TGTGCCAGCACTAACCTACTGGGGGCGCATGGCTACACCTTC